Each of the 17 T cell receptor beta chains below was sequenced from the same sample in a study of blood T cell repertoires in COVID-19. The data were produced by immunoSEQ multiplex PCR, yet TCRdb's version contains in-frame clones alone and is incomplete. The sample holds over 250,000 clones; 65% to 90% are singletons and the top ten take 4.5% to 6%. The sequenced sample was peripheral blood. The receptors here all came from a man aged 50 to 60 with active or convalescent COVID-19.

The J gene is TRBJ2-1, the V gene TRBV15; D ambiguous. This CDR3 contains 15 residues. The V end was cut by 5 bases, the J end by 0 bases, with 11 bases between. Looked up from germline, CDR1 is LNHNV and CDR2 is YYDKDF (reference sequence). This CDR3 reads CATSRKSSSYNEQFF. The CDR3, as DNA: TGTGCCACCAGCCGAAAATCGAGCTCCTACAATGAGCAGTTCTTC.

The chain carries TRBV24-1 and TRBJ1-2, with unresolved D. The V gene's germline CDR1 is KGHDR and CDR2 SFDVKD. V was trimmed by 3 bases and J by 5 bases, leaving 12 bases between them. The CDR3 consists of 14 residues. The CDR3 is CATSDINNPYGYTF. The CDR3 DNA is TGTGCCACCAGTGATATAAACAACCCTTATGGCTACACCTTC.

The genes are TRBV14 and TRBJ2-1, with D possibly matching TRBD2 (5 bases). The V end was cut by 1 base, the J end by 16 bases, with 14 bases between. Germline V lookup: CDR1 SGHDN, CDR2 FVKESK. The CDR3 sequence is 12 residues long. CDR3: CASSQGRTDIFF. As DNA, the CDR3 is TGTGCCAGCAGCCAAGGCAGGACTGATATCTTCTTC.

This chain connects TRBV29-1 to TRBJ2-3, with 8 bases matching TRBD1. V shed 4 bases and J 4 bases; nucleotides not matched to a gene: 10. Germline assignment: CDR1 SQVTM and CDR2 ANQGSEA. The CDR3 has 15 residues. This CDR3 is CSVGLRTGPPDTQYF. The CDR3 DNA is TGCAGCGTTGGGCTAAGGACAGGGCCTCCAGATACGCAGTATTTT.

About this clone: Different DNA sequences within this sample yield the same CDR3. The chain couples TRBV30 to TRBJ2-7; the D is unclear. Germline V gives CDR1 GTSNPN, CDR2 SVGIG (reference sequence). V was trimmed by 2 bases and J by 3 bases, leaving 5 bases between them. This CDR3 has 11 amino acids. DNA of the CDR3: TGTGCCTGGAGTCTCAGCTACGAGCAGTACTTC. Translation: CAWSLSYEQYF.

The chain joins TRBV2 to TRBJ1-2, with 10 bases fitting TRBD1. This CDR3 has 12 residues. Looked up from germline, CDR1 is SNHLY and CDR2 is FYNNEI. V was clipped by 6 bases and J by 8 bases; unmatched bases: 3. CDR3 DNA sequence: TGTGCCAGCAGCCCGACAGGGGGCGGCTACACCTTC. Translation: CASSPTGGGYTF.

This chain joins TRBV27 and TRBJ2-2, with D hard to call. This CDR3 spans 14 amino acids. The V gene lost 6 bases and the J gene lost 4 bases, with 12 bases spanning the gap. Germline CDR1 and CDR2: MNHEY and SMNVEV (reference sequence). CDR3 in DNA: TGTGCCAGCAGGATCCGTGACTCCACCGGGGAGCTGTTTTTT. Translation gives CASRIRDSTGELFF.

The rearrangement joins TRBV29-1 to TRBJ1-1, with no clear D. This CDR3 is 12 amino acids long. Trimming stripped 0 bases from V and 7 bases from J, with 9 bases between. CDR1 SQVTM and CDR2 ANQGSEA come from the germline V gene. CDR3 protein: CSVEDGRFEAFF. In nucleotides, the CDR3 is TGCAGCGTTGAAGACGGTAGATTTGAAGCTTTCTTT. The complete variable domain, with remaining parts taken from reference TRBV29-1 and TRBJ1-1, reads SAVISQKPSRDICQRGTSLTIQCQVDSQVTMMFWYRQQPGQSLTLIATANQGSEATYESGFVIDKFPISRPNLTFSTLTVSNMSPEDSSIYLCSVEDGRFEAFFGQGTRLTVV.

This clone was seen a few times. The genes are TRBV28 and TRBJ1-5; no definite D call. From germline, CDR1 is MDHEN and CDR2 SYDVKM. The CDR3 is made up of 15 amino acids. V gave up 6 bases and J gave up 9 bases, with 21 bases separating them. CDR3 coding DNA: TGTGCCAGCAGCCCCGGCCGAGGCCCGGCCGGGCCCCAGCATTTT. Its protein product is CASSPGRGPAGPQHF.

The chain combines TRBV9 with TRBJ2-3; 9 positions match TRBD2. After removal of 0 bases from V and 5 bases from J, the junction contained 7 bases not matched to a gene. The CDR3 sequence is 16 residues long. Germline V gene sequence: CDR1 SGDLS, CDR2 YYNGEE. CDR3 residues: CASSVERAGGEDTQYF. The CDR3 bases are TGTGCCAGCAGCGTAGAACGTGCGGGAGGGGAAGATACGCAGTATTTT.

Written as DNA, the CDR3 is TGTGCCTGGACGCCTACAGGGATCTCGGGAGGCTACACCTTC. As protein: CAWTPTGISGGYTF. The rearrangement links TRBV30 to TRBJ1-2, with D maybe TRBD1 (6 bases). The V end lost 4 bases, the J end lost 8 bases, and 20 bases lay between the germline ends. The CDR3 totals 14 residues. In germline, CDR1 is GTSNPN, CDR2 SVGIG (reference sequence). Drawing the rest from reference TRBV30 and TRBJ1-2, the complete variable domain is SQTIHQWPATLVQPVGSPLSLECTVEGTSNPNLYWYRQAAGRGLQLLFYSVGIGQISSEVPQNLSASRPQDRQFILSSKKLLLSDSGFYLCAWTPTGISGGYTFGSGTRLTVV.

The V gene is TRBV6-5, the J gene TRBJ2-7; D might be TRBD2 (6 bases). CDR1 MNHEY and CDR2 SVGAGI come from the germline V gene. Trimming stripped 7 bases from V and 1 base from J, with 14 bases between. The CDR3 is 14 residues long. CDR3 loop: CASKGLRRSYEQYF. As DNA, the CDR3 is TGTGCCAGCAAGGGACTTCGGCGGTCCTACGAGCAGTACTTC.

V is TRBV10-2 and J is TRBJ2-1; D might be TRBD2 (6 bases). CDR3 size: 15 residues. The germline V gene has CDR1 WSHSY and CDR2 SAAADI. V dropped 3 bases and J dropped 4 bases, with 13 bases sitting between them. The CDR3 coding sequence is TGCGCCAGCAGTGATCCGGGAGAGGTGTACAATGAGCAGTTCTTC. Protein product: CASSDPGEVYNEQFF.

The chain is built from TRBV29-1 and TRBJ1-2; a possible D gene is TRBD1 (6 bases). Per germline, CDR1 SQVTM and CDR2 ANQGSEA. The CDR3 contains 11 residues. V was cut by 5 bases and J by 7 bases, with 11 bases left in between. CDR3 loop: CSVTGISGYTF. DNA of the CDR3: TGCAGCGTTACAGGGATTTCTGGCTACACCTTC.

V is TRBV4-2 and J is TRBJ1-3; D perhaps matches TRBD1 (6 bases). The CDR3 is 15 amino acids. Deletions cut 3 bases from V and 2 bases from J, with 11 bases between. CDR1 is LGHNA, CDR2 YNFKEQ, per germline. The CDR3 here is CASSQPGTPGNTIYF. The CDR3 DNA is TGTGCCAGCAGCCAGCCCGGGACACCTGGAAACACCATATATTTT.

V is TRBV7-9 and J is TRBJ1-2, with D possibly TRBD1 on 6 matching bases. In germline, CDR1 is SEHNR, CDR2 FQNEAQ (reference sequence). This CDR3 is 17 amino acids long. Deletions cut 2 bases from V and 4 bases from J, with 20 bases between. The CDR3 region has the DNA TGTGCCAGCAGCTTACCCGTGGTCTCACAGGGCCTCTATGGCTACACCTTC. Amino acids: CASSLPVVSQGLYGYTF.

The rearrangement uses TRBV7-8 and TRBJ1-1; the D gene is possibly TRBD1 (5 bases). Germline-derived CDR1 and CDR2 are SGHVS and FQNEAQ. V was clipped by 4 bases and J by 0 bases, with 9 bases between them. The CDR3 spans 14 residues. The CDR3 loop reads CASSSRVLNTEAFF. Here the CDR3 DNA reads TGTGCCAGCAGCTCCAGGGTCCTGAACACTGAAGCTTTCTTT.